This is a list of T cell receptor beta chains from one sample in a study of T-cell reconstitution after alpha-beta-depleted transplantation in children. TCRdb reprocessed the PCR reads via MiXCR and lists one record per CDR3 protein. The sample holds over 550,000 distinct CDR3 sequences, approximately 10% seen once. This specimen was PBMCs from the stem cell graft donor, taken from the stem cell graft. The source of these receptors is a human donor who donated a stem cell graft to a child with acute myeloid leukemia. The CDR3 runs from the conserved cysteine through the conserved F or W. D genes are given only for firm matches. The listing skips clone size in some rows; elsewhere it reads once, few, many or a size class.

clone_size j_call d_call v_call cdr3_length cdr3_nt cdr3_aa
many TRBJ2-3 . TRBV5-1 18 TGCGCCAGCAGCTTGGCCCGGTCCAGCAGTACTAGCACAGATACGCAGTATTTT CASSLARSSSTSTDTQYF
few TRBJ2-2 TRBD2 TRBV20-1 14 TGCAGTGCTAATACGTTAGCGGGAGGTGGAAGGCTGTTTTTT CSANTLAGGGRLFF
few TRBJ1-2 . TRBV7-6 14 TGTGCCAGCAGCCCTGGGGGGACGGGGTATGGCTACACCTTC CASSPGGTGYGYTF
many TRBJ1-5 . TRBV27 14 TGTGCCAGCAGAGGCCAGGGTTCGATTCGGCCCCAGCATTTT CASRGQGSIRPQHF
many TRBJ2-1 TRBD1 TRBV19 14 TGTGCCAGTAGGGGGGACAGGGCTTACAATGAGCAGTTCTTC CASRGDRAYNEQFF
few TRBJ2-3 TRBD2 TRBV5-1 18 TGCGCCAGCAGCTTACAGCCGGGACTAGCGGGAGGCACAGATACGCAGTATTTT CASSLQPGLAGGTDTQYF
few TRBJ2-7 TRBD1 TRBV20-1 16 TGCAGTGCTAGAGACCTCCGGACAGGGCCTAGCTACGAGCAGTACTTC CSARDLRTGPSYEQYF
few TRBJ1-5 . TRBV11-2 14 TGTGCCAGCAGCTTAGACAGGGCTGGACAGCCCCAGCATTTT CASSLDRAGQPQHF
. TRBJ2-7 . TRBV5-1 16 TGCGCCAGCAGCTTGAGTTTTGGGGGCCAGGGATACGAGCAGTACTTC CASSLSFGGQGYEQYF
few TRBJ2-5 . TRBV7-8 15 TGTGCCAGCAGCCCTGTTCTAGCTCCAAAAGAGACCCAGTACTTC CASSPVLAPKETQYF
. TRBJ1-5 . TRBV28 14 TGTGCCAGCAGTCCTGACACCAGGAATCAGCCCCAGCATTTT CASSPDTRNQPQHF
. TRBJ2-1 TRBD2 TRBV10-2 14 TGCGCCAGCAGTGCCAGCGGGAGGAATTATGAGCAGTTCTTC CASSASGRNYEQFF
many TRBJ1-5 TRBD1 TRBV20-1 15 TGCAGTGCTGGGGACAGCGCATATAGCAATCAGCCCCAGCATTTT CSAGDSAYSNQPQHF
. TRBJ2-5 . TRBV20-1 15 TGCAGTGCTAGAGCCACTGACATGCGGGGAGAGACCCAGTACTTC CSARATDMRGETQYF
. TRBJ1-3 . TRBV4-2 17 TGTGCCAGCAGCCAAGATCGGGGGGGTGGCTCTGGAAACACCATATATTTT CASSQDRGGGSGNTIYF
few TRBJ2-1 TRBD1 TRBV20-1 15 TGCAGTGCTAGAGATCGGCAGGGGGCGGACAATGAGCAGTTCTTC CSARDRQGADNEQFF
. TRBJ2-1 TRBD1 TRBV11-2 16 TGTGCCAGCAGCGACTACAGGGGGCGGTCCTACAATGAGCAGTTCTTC CASSDYRGRSYNEQFF
many TRBJ2-1 . TRBV6-2/TRBV6-3 13 TGTGCCAGCACCCCATTGGCGGAAAATGAGCAGTTCTTC CASTPLAENEQFF
. TRBJ2-7 TRBD2 TRBV30 17 TGTGCCTGGAGTTACGAAGGGACTAGCGGGAAGTCCTACGAGCAGTACTTC CAWSYEGTSGKSYEQYF
. TRBJ1-6 TRBD1 TRBV27 20 TGTGCCAGCAGTCCGGACAGGGGAGTTTTTCGGGGGATTTATAATTCACCCCTCCACTTT CASSPDRGVFRGIYNSPLHF
. TRBJ2-3 . TRBV9 15 TGTGCCAGCAGCGAGGACGGGAGAAGGACAGATACGCAGTATTTT CASSEDGRRTDTQYF
few TRBJ2-2 . TRBV4-1 13 TGCGCCAGCAGCCATCAGACGGCCGGGGAGCTGTTTTTT CASSHQTAGELFF